A single sample is the source of the 18 T cell receptor beta chains below, sequenced in a study of shared clonotypes between healthy human individuals. Assay used: immunoSEQ multiplex PCR; TCRdb lists only in-frame clones, some missing. The top ten hold roughly 1.2% of the sample, which has over 1.4 million clones, approximately 96% seen once. Sequenced sample: naive CD4+ T cells sorted from blood. Subset here: CD45RA+ positively selected. The receptors here all came from a man between 25 and 39 years old in good health.

CDR3 sequence reads: CASRGQGANEQYF. In DNA, the CDR3 is TGTGCCAGCAGAGGGCAGGGGGCAAACGAGCAGTACTTC. The chain joins TRBV6-4 to TRBJ2-7, with 8 bases that match TRBD1. CDR3 size: 13 residues. The germline V gene has CDR1 MRHNA and CDR2 SNTAGT. J was trimmed by 5 bases and V by 6 bases; bases with no gene match: 6.

The V and J genes are TRBV27 and TRBJ2-7, with 10 bases identical to TRBD1. CDR1 and CDR2 from the germline V gene are MNHEY and SMNVEV (reference sequence). J lost 4 bases, V lost 8 bases, and 8 bases had no gene match. This CDR3 contains 14 residues. Here the CDR3 DNA reads TGTGCCAGCGGGACAGGGGACCATGGTTACGAGCAGTACTTC. Translated: CASGTGDHGYEQYF.

V gene TRBV6-1 combines with J gene TRBJ2-7; 8 positions agree with TRBD2. The germline V gene encodes CDR1 MNHNS and CDR2 SASEGT. Unmatched junction bases numbered 14, after V lost 11 bases and J lost 5 bases. The CDR3 loop spans 14 amino acids. The CDR3 region has the DNA TGTGCCGGTGGACAGAGCGGGAGAGTGAACGAGCAGTACTTC. As protein: CAGGQSGRVNEQYF.

The chain combines TRBV7-8 with TRBJ2-7, with 12 bases that match TRBD2. This CDR3 has 17 residues. Germline CDR1 reads SGHVS; CDR2 reads FQNEAQ. Trimming removed 1 base from V and 5 bases from J; junction bases left unmatched: 9. Here the CDR3 DNA reads TGTGCCAGCAGCTTAGACCACCGACTAGCGGGAGCGCACGAGCAGTACTTC. Its protein product is CASSLDHRLAGAHEQYF. Using reference TRBV7-8 and TRBJ2-7 for the parts outside the CDR3, the full variable domain is GAGVSQSPRYKVAKRGQDVALRCDPISGHVSLFWYQQALGQGPEFLTYFQNEAQLDKSGLPSDRFFAERPEGSVSTLKIQRTQQEDSAVYLCASSLDHRLAGAHEQYFGPGTRLTVT.

CDR3 sequence reads: CASSLEWPNEQFF. The CDR3, as DNA: TGCGCCAGCAGCTTGGAGTGGCCCAATGAGCAGTTCTTC. The chain employs TRBV5-1 and TRBJ2-1, with unresolved D. This CDR3 comprises 13 residues. The germline V gene encodes CDR1 SGHRS and CDR2 YFSETQ. Trimming stripped 0 bases from V and 6 bases from J, with 7 bases between.

The chain employs TRBV7-3 and TRBJ2-1; no clear D. The V and J ends lost 5 bases and 1 base respectively, with 15 bases between them. CDR1 is SGHTA, CDR2 FQGTGA, per germline. CDR3 length: 16 amino acids. The CDR3 is CASSPRALGSYNEQFF. CDR3 in DNA: TGTGCCAGCAGCCCTAGGGCCTTAGGGTCCTACAATGAGCAGTTCTTC.

The V and J genes are TRBV10-3 and TRBJ1-2, with D unresolved. This CDR3 has 13 amino acids. Germline V gene data show CDR1 as ENHRY and CDR2 as SYGVKD. The V gene lost 0 bases and the J gene lost 7 bases, with 9 bases spanning the gap. The CDR3 DNA reads as TGTGCCATCAGTGAGTCTGGAGGGCCTGGCTACACCTTC. It codes for CAISESGGPGYTF.

This chain connects TRBV10-3 to TRBJ2-2, with 9 nucleotides matching TRBD1. This CDR3 comprises 18 residues. The germline V gene encodes CDR1 ENHRY and CDR2 SYGVKD. V shed 4 bases, J shed 5 bases, and the junction held 14 bases outside the gene matches. The CDR3 protein is CAISGPGTGPKGTGELFF. In nucleotides, the CDR3 is TGTGCCATCAGTGGTCCCGGGACAGGGCCGAAAGGTACCGGGGAGCTGTTTTTT.

This rearrangement joins TRBV28 to TRBJ2-7; perhaps TRBD2 as D (5 bases). V lost 4 bases to trimming and J lost 2 bases, with 12 bases between them. CDR1 is MDHEN, CDR2 SYDVKM, per germline. The CDR3 consists of 14 residues. This chain's CDR3 is CASSSFGKTYEQYF. The DNA for the CDR3 is TGTGCCAGCAGTTCATTCGGGAAAACCTACGAGCAGTACTTC.

V gene TRBV4-1 combines with J gene TRBJ2-1; 13 nucleotides align to TRBD2. The V and J ends lost 6 bases and 8 bases, in that order; junction bases with no gene match: 13. The CDR3 has 17 amino acids. Germline V gene sequence: CDR1 MGHRA, CDR2 YSYEKL. This CDR3 reads CASSHASGTSGIHEQFF. In DNA form, the CDR3 reads TGCGCCAGCAGTCACGCCTCCGGGACTAGCGGGATTCATGAGCAGTTCTTC.

The CDR3 sequence is CASAGPVNEQFF. The CDR3 DNA is TGTGCCAGCGCGGGGCCCGTCAATGAGCAGTTCTTC. J is TRBJ2-1 and V is TRBV7-6, with TRBD2 as a possible D gene (6 bases). Between the trimmed V and J ends, which lost 8 bases and 6 bases, there was a span of 11 bases. Germline V gives CDR1 SGHVS, CDR2 FNYEAQ. This CDR3 contains 12 residues. Supplemented by reference TRBV7-6 and TRBJ2-1, the full variable domain reads GAGVSQSPRYKVTKRGQDVALRCDPISGHVSLYWYRQALGQGPEFLTYFNYEAQQDKSGLPNDRFSAERPEGSISTLTIQRTEQRDSAMYRCASAGPVNEQFFGPGTRLTVL.

This chain joins TRBV2 and TRBJ2-7; 8 bases are shared with TRBD1. Germline assignment: CDR1 SNHLY and CDR2 FYNNEI. Trimming cost V 6 bases and J 3 bases; bases outside gene matches: 4. This CDR3 has 13 residues. The CDR3 loop is CASRRDRNYEQYF. The CDR3 DNA follows: TGTGCCAGCAGAAGGGACAGGAACTACGAGCAGTACTTC. Full variable domain (outside the CDR3, taken from reference TRBV2 and TRBJ2-7): EPEVTQTPSHQVTQMGQEVILRCVPISNHLYFYWYRQILGQKVEFLVSFYNNEISEKSEIFDDQFSVERPDGSNFTLKIRSTKLEDSAMYFCASRRDRNYEQYFGPGTRLTVT.

The J gene is TRBJ1-2, the V gene TRBV2; no definite D call. Germline CDR1 is SNHLY and CDR2 is FYNNEI. This CDR3 has 15 residues. V lost 3 bases to trimming and J lost 2 bases, with 13 bases between them. For the CDR3, the DNA is TGTGCCAGCAGTGAGGGGTTGAGACGGAACTATGGCTACACCTTC. This translates into CASSEGLRRNYGYTF.

The chain recombines TRBV27 with TRBJ2-1; tentatively, D is TRBD1 (6 bases). CDR1 and CDR2 from the germline V gene are MNHEY and SMNVEV (reference sequence). With 4 bases removed from V and 11 bases from J, the gap between germline ends came to 18 bases. This CDR3 is 14 amino acids long. CDR3 nucleotides: TGTGCCAGCAGTTCGGGACAAGGGGTGACGAAGCAGTTCTTC. The encoded protein is CASSSGQGVTKQFF.

The chain recombines TRBV28 with TRBJ1-5, with TRBD1 identical over 9 bases. There are 15 residues in the CDR3. Trimming took 5 bases from V and 3 from J; bases not matched to a gene: 5. Germline V gives CDR1 MDHEN, CDR2 SYDVKM. The CDR3 nucleotides are TGTGCCAGCAGTCCCGGGACAGGGTTCAATCAGCCCCAGCATTTT. Protein sequence: CASSPGTGFNQPQHF. Full variable domain (missing parts from reference TRBV28 and TRBJ1-5): DVKVTQSSRYLVKRTGEKVFLECVQDMDHENMFWYRQDPGLGLRLIYFSYDVKMKEKGDIPEGYSVSREKKERFSLILESASTNQTSMYLCASSPGTGFNQPQHFGDGTRLSIL.

The rearrangement joins TRBV7-6 to TRBJ2-7; D is possibly TRBD2 (7 bases). The CDR3 is made up of 15 amino acids. The germline V and J ends were trimmed by 3 bases and 2 bases, with 14 bases remaining between them. Germline V gene lookup returns CDR1 SGHVS and CDR2 FNYEAQ. CDR3 protein: CASSFNTGRAYEQYF. CDR3 DNA sequence: TGTGCCAGCAGCTTTAACACAGGGAGGGCCTACGAGCAGTACTTC.

The chain employs TRBV9 and TRBJ2-4; 7 nucleotides line up with TRBD1. The CDR3 consists of 18 residues. Trimming took 0 bases from V and 0 from J; bases not matched to a gene: 9. The germline V gene encodes CDR1 SGDLS and CDR2 YYNGEE. The CDR3: CASSVETGLRVAKNIQYF. The CDR3 nucleotides read TGTGCCAGCAGCGTAGAGACAGGGTTAAGGGTAGCCAAAAACATTCAGTACTTC.

This clone has a single count. This chain joins TRBV9 and TRBJ2-1, with 8 positions matching TRBD2. The CDR3 is 17 amino acids. The germline gives CDR1 SGDLS, CDR2 YYNGEE. V shed 4 bases, J shed 0 bases, and the junction held 9 bases outside the gene matches. The CDR3 DNA reads TGTGCCAGCAGCCCTGGACTAGCAACACTCTCCTACAATGAGCAGTTCTTC. It specifies CASSPGLATLSYNEQFF.